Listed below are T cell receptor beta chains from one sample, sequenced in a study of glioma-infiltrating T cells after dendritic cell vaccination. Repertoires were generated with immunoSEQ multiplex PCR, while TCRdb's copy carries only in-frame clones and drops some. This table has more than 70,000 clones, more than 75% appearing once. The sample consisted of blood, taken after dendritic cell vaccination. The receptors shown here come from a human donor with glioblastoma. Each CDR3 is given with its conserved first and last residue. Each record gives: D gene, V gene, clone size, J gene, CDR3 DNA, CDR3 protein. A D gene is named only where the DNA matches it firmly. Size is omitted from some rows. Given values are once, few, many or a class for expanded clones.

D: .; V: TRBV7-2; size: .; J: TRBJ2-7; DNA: TGTGCCAGCAGTTTGGCGGGACTTTCCTACGAGCAGTACTTC; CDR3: CASSLAGLSYEQYF
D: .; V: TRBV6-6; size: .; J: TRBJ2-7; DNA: TGTGCCAGCAGTTTTCCAGGGACTGGCTCCTACGAGCAGTACTTC; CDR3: CASSFPGTGSYEQYF
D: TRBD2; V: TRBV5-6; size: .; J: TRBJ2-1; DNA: TGTGCCAGCAGCTCCCCTAGCGGGAGTATCTCCTACAATGAGCAGTTCTTC; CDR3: CASSSPSGSISYNEQFF
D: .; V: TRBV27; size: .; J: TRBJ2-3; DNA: TGTGCCAGCAGGTTCGGGGGGCGCCCAGATACGCAGTATTTT; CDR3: CASRFGGRPDTQYF
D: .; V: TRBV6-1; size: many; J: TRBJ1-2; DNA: TGTGCCAGCAGTGAGTCTAGGGGAGGCTACACCTTC; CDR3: CASSESRGGYTF
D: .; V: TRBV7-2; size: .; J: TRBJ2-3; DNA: TGTGCCAGCAGCTTAGTCGGGAGCACAGATACGCAGTATTTT; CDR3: CASSLVGSTDTQYF
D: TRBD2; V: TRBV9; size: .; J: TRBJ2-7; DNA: TGTGCCAGCAGCCCCCAGACTAGCGGAGCCTACGAGCAGTACTTC; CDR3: CASSPQTSGAYEQYF
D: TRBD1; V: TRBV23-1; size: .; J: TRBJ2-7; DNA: TGCGCCAGCAGTCAATCGGAAATTTATATCCTCACCGGGACAGGGGACGAGCAGTACTTC; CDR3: CASSQSEIYILTGTGDEQYF
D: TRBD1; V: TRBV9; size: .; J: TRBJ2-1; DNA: TGTGCCAGCAGCGTAGCCGACAGGGGGGACAATGAGCAGTTCTTC; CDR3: CASSVADRGDNEQFF
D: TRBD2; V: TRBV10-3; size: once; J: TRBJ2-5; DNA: TGTGCCATCAGTGAGAAAGAGGGACTAGCGGGGGGAGTTCGGGAGACCCAGTACTTC; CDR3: CAISEKEGLAGGVRETQYF